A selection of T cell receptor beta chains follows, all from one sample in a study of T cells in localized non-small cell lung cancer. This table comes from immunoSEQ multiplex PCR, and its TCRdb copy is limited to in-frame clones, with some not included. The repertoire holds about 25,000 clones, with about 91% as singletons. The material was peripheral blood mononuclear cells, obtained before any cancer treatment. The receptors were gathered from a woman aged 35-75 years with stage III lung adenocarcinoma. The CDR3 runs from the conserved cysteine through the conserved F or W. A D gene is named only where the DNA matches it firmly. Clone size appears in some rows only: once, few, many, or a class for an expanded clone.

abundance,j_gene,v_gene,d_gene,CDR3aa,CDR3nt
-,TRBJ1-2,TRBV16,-,CASSQSSRAEYYGYTF,TGTGCCAGCAGCCAATCGAGCAGGGCCGAGTACTATGGCTACACCTTC
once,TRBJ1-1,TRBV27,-,CASSLSFRGEAFF,TGTGCCAGCAGTTTATCATTTCGGGGTGAAGCTTTCTTT
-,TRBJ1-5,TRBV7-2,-,CASSLAGPRHGSQPQHF,TGTGCCAGCAGCTTGGCCGGGCCCCGTCACGGGTCCCAGCCCCAGCATTTT
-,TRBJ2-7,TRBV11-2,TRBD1,CASSLAGQGAYEQYF,TGTGCCAGCAGCTTAGCGGGACAGGGGGCTTACGAGCAGTACTTC
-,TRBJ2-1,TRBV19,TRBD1,CASSIRTGTNEQFF,TGTGCCAGTAGTATCCGGACAGGTACTAATGAGCAGTTCTTC
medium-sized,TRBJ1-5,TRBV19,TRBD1,CASSISGTGSQPQHF,TGTGCCAGTAGTATATCCGGGACAGGGTCGCAGCCCCAGCATTTT
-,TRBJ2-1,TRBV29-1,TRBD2,CSVEDGGLAFGAYNEQFF,TGCAGCGTTGAAGATGGGGGACTAGCATTTGGTGCCTACAATGAGCAGTTCTTC
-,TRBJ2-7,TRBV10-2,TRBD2,CASSGTSGYEQYF,TGCGCCAGCAGCGGGACTAGCGGCTACGAGCAGTACTTC
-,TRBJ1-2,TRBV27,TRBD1,CASSLVQGGAGGYTF,TGTGCCAGCAGCCTTGTGCAGGGGGGCGCGGGGGGCTACACCTTC
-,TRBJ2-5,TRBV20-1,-,CSASERETQYF,TGCAGTGCTTCAGAGCGGGAGACCCAGTACTTC
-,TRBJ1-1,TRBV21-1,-,CASSKVRTGGEAFF,TGTGCCAGCAGCAAAGTCCGTACAGGCGGTGAAGCTTTCTTT
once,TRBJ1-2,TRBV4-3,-,CASSQDRTDGGYTF,TGCGCCAGCAGCCAAGATCGGACCGACGGCGGCTACACCTTC
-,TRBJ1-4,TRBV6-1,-,CASSDVGTRGEKLFF,TGTGCCAGCAGTGACGTCGGGACAAGGGGTGAAAAACTGTTTTTT
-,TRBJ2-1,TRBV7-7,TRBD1,CASSSGTGNYNEQFF,TGTGCCAGCAGCTCCGGGACAGGGAATTACAATGAGCAGTTCTTC
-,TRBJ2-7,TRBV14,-,CASSQEQSSYEQYF,TGTGCCAGCAGCCAAGAACAGAGCTCCTACGAGCAGTACTTC
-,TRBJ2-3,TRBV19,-,CASSADTQYF,TGTGCCAGTAGTGCAGATACGCAGTATTTT
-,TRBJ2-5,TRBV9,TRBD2,CASSVGRGGIETQYF,TGTGCCAGCAGCGTAGGGCGGGGGGGCATAGAGACCCAGTACTTC
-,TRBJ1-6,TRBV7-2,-,CASSLAPALSSYNSPLHF,TGTGCCAGCAGCTTAGCGCCAGCGTTGAGCTCCTATAATTCACCCCTCCACTTT
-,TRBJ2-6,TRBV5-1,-,CASSPADGANVLTF,TGCGCCAGCAGCCCCGCCGACGGGGCCAACGTCCTGACTTTC
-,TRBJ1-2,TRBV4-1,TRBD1,CASSQGGGQGTYGYTF,TGCGCCAGCAGCCAAGGCGGGGGACAGGGGACCTATGGCTACACCTTC
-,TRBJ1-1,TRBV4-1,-,CASNKIVWQGSTEAFF,TGCGCCAGCAATAAAATTGTATGGCAGGGGAGCACTGAAGCTTTCTTT
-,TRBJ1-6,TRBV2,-,CASMGDRPPLHF,TGTGCCAGCATGGGTGATCGGCCTCCCCTCCACTTT
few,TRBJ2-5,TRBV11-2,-,CASSLETGPWKTQYF,TGTGCCAGCAGCTTGGAAACGGGACCCTGGAAGACCCAGTACTTC
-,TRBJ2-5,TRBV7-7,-,CASSLGQGWETQYF,TGTGCCAGCAGCTTAGGGCAGGGATGGGAGACCCAGTACTTC
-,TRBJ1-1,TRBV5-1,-,CASSLAEGTEAFF,TGCGCCAGCAGCTTGGCAGAGGGGACTGAAGCTTTCTTT
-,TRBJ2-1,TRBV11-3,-,CASSNYNEQFF,TGTGCCAGCAGCAATTACAATGAGCAGTTCTTC
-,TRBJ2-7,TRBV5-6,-,CASSARRPIGRKVEQYF,TGTGCCAGCAGCGCTCGGAGGCCGATCGGGAGAAAGGTCGAGCAGTACTTC
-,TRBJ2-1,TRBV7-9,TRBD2,CASSYGLAGLNEQFF,TGTGCCAGCAGCTACGGACTAGCGGGGCTTAATGAGCAGTTCTTC
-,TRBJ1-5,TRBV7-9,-,CASSLSEGNQPQHF,TGTGCCAGCAGCTTAAGTGAGGGCAATCAGCCCCAGCATTTT
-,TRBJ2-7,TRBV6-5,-,CASSSGQTRRLYF,TGTGCCAGCAGCTCAGGACAGACGCGACGGCTGTACTTC
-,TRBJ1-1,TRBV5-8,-,CASSVIPTGNTEAFF,TGTGCCAGCAGCGTCATTCCGACAGGGAACACTGAAGCTTTCTTT
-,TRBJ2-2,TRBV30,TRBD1,CACMGQAVVFSTGELFF,TGTGCCTGCATGGGACAGGCAGTAGTGTTCTCGACCGGGGAGCTGTTTTTT
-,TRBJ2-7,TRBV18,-,CASSPPGGTYEQYF,TGTGCCAGCTCACCACCTGGAGGGACCTACGAGCAGTACTTC
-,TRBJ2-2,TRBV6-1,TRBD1,CASRQQGVLTGELFF,TGTGCCAGCAGACAACAGGGGGTCCTCACCGGGGAGCTGTTTTTT
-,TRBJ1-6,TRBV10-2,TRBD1,CASSGSPTGKSPLHF,TGCGCCAGCAGTGGGTCCCCGACAGGGAAATCACCCCTCCACTTT
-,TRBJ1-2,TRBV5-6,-,CASNLGIYGYTF,TGTGCCAGCAACTTGGGGATCTATGGCTACACCTTC
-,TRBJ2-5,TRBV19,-,CASSSLGTAQETQYF,TGTGCCAGTAGTTCCCTGGGGACTGCTCAAGAGACCCAGTACTTC
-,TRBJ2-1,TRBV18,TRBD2,CASSPARAGGSNEQFF,TGTGCCAGCTCACCCGCCCGGGCGGGAGGGTCCAATGAGCAGTTCTTC
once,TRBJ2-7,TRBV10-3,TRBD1,CAISESRDRAYEQYF,TGTGCCATCAGTGAGTCTCGAGACAGGGCCTACGAGCAGTACTTC
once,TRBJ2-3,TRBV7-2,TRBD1,CASSRQGAPTDTQYF,TGTGCCAGCAGCAGACAGGGGGCACCGACAGATACGCAGTATTTT
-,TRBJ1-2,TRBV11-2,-,CASSPIRDTYGYTF,TGTGCCAGCAGCCCGATCCGGGACACCTATGGCTACACCTTC
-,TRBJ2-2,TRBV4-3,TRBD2,CASSQDGGGNTGELFF,TGCGCCAGCAGCCAAGATGGCGGGGGGAACACCGGGGAGCTGTTTTTT
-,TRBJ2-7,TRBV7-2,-,CASSLWGSSYEQYF,TGTGCCAGCAGCTTATGGGGAAGCTCCTACGAGCAGTACTTC
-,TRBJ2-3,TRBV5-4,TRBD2,CASSGAGGTQYF,TGTGCCAGCAGCGGAGCGGGGGGAACGCAGTATTTT
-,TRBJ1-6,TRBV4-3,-,CASSQEGSSPLHF,TGCGCCAGCAGCCAAGAGGGCAGTTCACCCCTCCACTTT
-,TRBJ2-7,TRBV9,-,CASSVGSTHYEQYF,TGTGCCAGCAGCGTTGGATCCACCCACTACGAGCAGTACTTC
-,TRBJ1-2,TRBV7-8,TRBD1,CASSPLGQGARGYTF,TGTGCCAGCAGCCCGTTGGGACAGGGGGCGAGGGGCTACACCTTC
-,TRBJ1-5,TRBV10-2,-,CASSGWGQFGQPQHF,TGCGCCAGCAGTGGGTGGGGGCAGTTCGGTCAGCCCCAGCATTTT
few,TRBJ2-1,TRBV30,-,CAWSDRSNEQFF,TGTGCCTGGAGTGACAGGAGCAATGAGCAGTTCTTC
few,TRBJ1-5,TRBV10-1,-,CASSRYGHF,TGCGCCAGCAGTAGGTACGGACATTTT
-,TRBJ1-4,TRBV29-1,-,CSVDMDSTHEKLFF,TGCAGCGTCGACATGGATTCGACCCATGAAAAACTGTTTTTT
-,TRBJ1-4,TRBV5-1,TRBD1,CASSLAVGQGAETNEKLFF,TGCGCCAGCAGCTTGGCCGTGGGACAGGGGGCCGAGACTAATGAAAAACTGTTTTTT
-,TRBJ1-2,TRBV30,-,CAWSVLPTYGYTF,TGTGCCTGGAGTGTACTTCCCACTTATGGCTACACCTTC
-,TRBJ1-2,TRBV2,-,CASSPMGGIGGSYTF,TGTGCCAGCAGTCCCATGGGGGGGATTGGGGGAAGCTACACCTTC
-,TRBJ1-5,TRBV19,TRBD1,CASLSPGQRNQPQHF,TGTGCCAGCCTCTCACCGGGACAGCGGAATCAGCCCCAGCATTTT
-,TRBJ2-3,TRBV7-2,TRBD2,CASSKLAGVLDTQYF,TGTGCCAGCAGCAAACTAGCGGGGGTCCTAGATACGCAGTATTTT
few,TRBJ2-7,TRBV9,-,CASGTVEQYF,TGTGCCAGTGGAACGGTAGAGCAGTACTTC
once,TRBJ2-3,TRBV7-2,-,CASSPDTPPDTQYF,TGTGCCAGCAGCCCTGACACTCCTCCCGATACGCAGTATTTT
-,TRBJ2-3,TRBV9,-,CASSVEGTFSTDTQYF,TGTGCCAGCAGCGTAGAAGGGACCTTTAGCACAGATACGCAGTATTTT
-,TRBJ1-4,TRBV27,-,CASRGVNGEKLFF,TGTGCCAGCAGGGGGGTTAACGGCGAAAAACTGTTTTTT